The 21 T cell receptor beta chains below all came from one sample that was sequenced in a study of PD-L1 blockade in urothelial cancer. Sequencing used immunoSEQ multiplex PCR; TCRdb keeps in-frame clones, though not all of them. The sample has fewer than 85,000 clones; 84% are singletons. Time point of the sample: pretreatment peripheral blood. The source was PBMCs, collected around atezolizumab (anti-PD-L1) treatment. The receptors were sampled from a woman aged 65 to 85 with urothelial cancer.

V and J are TRBV15 and TRBJ1-1; D remains unclear. In germline, CDR1 is LNHNV, CDR2 YYDKDF (reference sequence). The V and J ends lost 2 bases and 6 bases respectively, with 10 bases between them. CDR3 length equals 13 residues. The CDR3 is CATSRTYGSEAFF. The CDR3 DNA follows: TGTGCCACCAGCAGAACATACGGGTCTGAAGCTTTCTTT.

The V gene is TRBV7-3, the J gene TRBJ2-1; 10 positions match TRBD2. The CDR3 has 17 amino acids. With 5 bases clipped from V and 2 bases from J, the junction kept 9 bases outside the gene matches. CDR1 SGHTA and CDR2 FQGTGA come from the germline V gene. CDR3 coding DNA: TGTGCCAGCAGCCCAGAGCCCCTAGCGGGAGCCTACAATGAGCAGTTCTTC. Protein sequence: CASSPEPLAGAYNEQFF.

The chain has TRBV27 and TRBJ1-4; TRBD1 aligns across 11 bases. Per germline, CDR1 MNHEY and CDR2 SMNVEV (reference sequence). The CDR3 covers 18 residues. Trimming removed 1 base from V and 3 bases from J; junction bases left unmatched: 7. The CDR3 DNA is TGTGCCAGCAGTTTATTTGGGACAGGGGGGACTGCTAATGAAAAACTGTTTTTT. The encoded protein is CASSLFGTGGTANEKLFF.

This chain uses TRBV6-6 with TRBJ1-3, with 8 bases identical to TRBD1. Germline trimming cut 8 bases from V and 3 bases from J; bases unmatched to any gene: 6. The CDR3 has 14 residues. From germline, CDR1 is MNHNY and CDR2 SVGAGI (reference sequence). The CDR3 DNA is TGTGCCAGCGGGCAGACAGGGGTTGGAAACACCATATATTTT. It codes for CASGQTGVGNTIYF.

CDR3 amino acids: CASNGGRLGSGGSSDTQYF. The DNA for the CDR3 is TGTGCCAGCAACGGGGGGCGGTTGGGAAGTGGCGGGAGTTCAGATACGCAGTATTTT. V and J are TRBV7-8 and TRBJ2-3; D may be TRBD2 (7 bases). The V end was cut by 7 bases, the J end by 4 bases, with 30 bases between. Germline CDR1 is SGHVS and CDR2 is FQNEAQ. The CDR3 extends over 19 amino acids.

The rearrangement links TRBV6-5 to TRBJ2-7; 9 bases agree with TRBD1. CDR3 length: 15 amino acids. V shed 5 bases, J shed 6 bases, and the junction held 11 bases outside the gene matches. CDR1 and CDR2 (germline): MNHEY, SVGAGI. CDR3 nucleotide sequence: TGTGCCAGCAGTCAGCCCAGGGACAGGGAAAGCGAGCAGTACTTC. This translates into CASSQPRDRESEQYF.

The chain is built from TRBV5-1 and TRBJ1-1; perhaps TRBD1 as D (6 bases). V was shortened by 0 bases and J by 0 bases, with 12 bases between the two germline ends. Germline CDR1 is SGHRS and CDR2 is YFSETQ. The CDR3 length is 16 residues. In DNA form, the CDR3 reads TGCGCCAGCAGCTTGGGTTCGACAGGAATGAACACTGAAGCTTTCTTT. This translates into CASSLGSTGMNTEAFF.

V and J are TRBV7-7 and TRBJ2-5; 7 bases map to TRBD2. Germline loops: CDR1 SSHAT, CDR2 FNYEAQ (reference sequence). The J segment lost 2 bases and the V segment lost 4 bases, leaving 4 bases of the junction unmatched. The CDR3 has 14 amino acids. The CDR3 region is CASSSLGGQETQYF. CDR3 DNA sequence: TGTGCCAGCAGCTCCTTGGGGGGGCAAGAGACCCAGTACTTC.

The rearrangement joins TRBV19 to TRBJ1-2, with no clear D. Trimming stripped 3 bases from V and 4 bases from J, with 12 bases between. Germline loops: CDR1 LNHDA, CDR2 SQIVND (reference sequence). This CDR3 region has 14 residues. CDR3 DNA: TGTGCCAGTAGTATCGGAGAGGGTTTCTATGGCTACACCTTC. Its protein product is CASSIGEGFYGYTF.

This chain links TRBV4-2 with TRBJ2-7; 14 nucleotides match TRBD2. From germline, CDR1 is LGHNA and CDR2 YNFKEQ. This CDR3 has 17 residues. With 2 bases clipped from V and 5 bases from J, the junction kept 8 bases outside the gene matches. The CDR3 reads CASSQSTTSGGANEQYF. The CDR3 DNA is TGTGCCAGCAGCCAATCCACGACTAGCGGGGGGGCCAACGAGCAGTACTTC.

The chain carries TRBV4-2 and TRBJ1-1, with D possibly TRBD1 on 6 matching bases. Trimming removed 1 base at V and 0 bases at J, with 9 bases between. Germline V CDR1 and CDR2: LGHNA, YNFKEQ. This CDR3 has 15 residues. The CDR3: CASSQVRQVNTEAFF. The DNA for the CDR3 is TGTGCCAGCAGCCAAGTCCGACAGGTGAACACTGAAGCTTTCTTT.

The V gene is TRBV5-1, the J gene TRBJ1-6, with D tentatively TRBD1 (5 bases). Germline-derived CDR1 and CDR2 are SGHRS and YFSETQ. Trimming shortened V by 3 bases and J by 0 bases, and 10 bases separated the two germline ends. The CDR3 is 16 residues long. CDR3 nucleotides: TGCGCCAGCAGCTCACAGGCCAGCTCCTATAATTCACCCCTCCACTTT. This gives the protein CASSSQASSYNSPLHF.

V gene TRBV10-2 combines with J gene TRBJ1-6; no clear D gene. V dropped 0 bases and J dropped 10 bases, with 7 bases sitting between them. Germline lookup yields CDR1 WSHSY and CDR2 SAAADI. The CDR3 sequence is 13 residues long. Here the CDR3 DNA reads TGCGCCAGCAGTGAGTCGAGAGGGTCACCCCTCCACTTT. Protein: CASSESRGSPLHF.

The chain carries TRBV5-4 and TRBJ2-3; 8 nucleotides agree with TRBD1. The V and J ends lost 4 bases and 0 bases, in that order; junction bases with no gene match: 4. This CDR3 comprises 15 residues. The germline V gene encodes CDR1 SGHNT and CDR2 YYREEE (reference sequence). The CDR3 nucleotides read TGTGCCAGCAGCCCGTGGACAGGGAGCACAGATACGCAGTATTTT. It translates to CASSPWTGSTDTQYF.

This chain joins TRBV28 and TRBJ2-4, with 7 positions matching TRBD1. Germline V CDR1 and CDR2: MDHEN, SYDVKM. The CDR3 sequence is 13 residues long. V dropped 6 bases and J dropped 6; count of bases not matched to a gene: 5. CDR3 loop: CASSKQGPNIQYF. The CDR3 DNA reads as TGTGCCAGCAGCAAACAGGGGCCAAACATTCAGTACTTC.

This clone was counted once. This chain joins TRBV14 and TRBJ2-5; perhaps TRBD1 as D (5 bases). The CDR3 is 13 amino acids. With 4 bases removed from V and 5 bases from J, the gap between germline ends came to 11 bases. Germline V CDR1 and CDR2: SGHDN, FVKESK. The CDR3 DNA reads as TGTGCCAGCAGCCGATATCCAGGGGAGACCCAGTACTTC. As protein: CASSRYPGETQYF.

The chain employs TRBV7-3 and TRBJ2-5; 9 bases are shared with TRBD1. Trimming at V came to 5 bases and at J to 5 bases, leaving 15 bases not matched to a gene. CDR1 and CDR2 from the germline V gene are SGHTA and FQGTGA. The CDR3 has 17 residues. Written as DNA, the CDR3 is TGTGCCAGCAGCCCCGTGGGACCGACAGGGGGGACCGAGACCCAGTACTTC. Translating gives CASSPVGPTGGTETQYF. Combining the CDR3 with reference TRBV7-3 and TRBJ2-5 gives the whole variable domain GAGVSQTPSNKVTEKGKYVELRCDPISGHTALYWYRQSLGQGPEFLIYFQGTGAADDSGLPNDRFFAVRPEGSVSTLKIQRTERGDSAVYLCASSPVGPTGGTETQYFGPGTRLLVL.

The chain joins TRBV30 to TRBJ1-2; TRBD1 matches 11 bases. CDR1 and CDR2 (germline): GTSNPN, SVGIG (reference sequence). V was clipped by 3 bases and J by 4 bases; unmatched bases: 4. This CDR3 has 14 residues. CDR3 amino acids: CAWRLGTGGYGYTF. CDR3 nucleotide sequence: TGTGCCTGGAGACTAGGGACAGGGGGCTATGGCTACACCTTC.

The chain carries TRBV11-2 and TRBJ1-2, with 7 bases aligning to TRBD1. CDR3 length: 13 residues. Germline V lookup: CDR1 SGHAT, CDR2 FQNNGV. Trimming cost V 4 bases and J 7 bases; bases outside gene matches: 6. Here the CDR3 reads CASSSGGQIGYTF. CDR3 sequence (DNA): TGTGCCAGCAGCTCCGGGGGACAGATTGGCTACACCTTC.

The V call is TRBV7-2, the J call TRBJ2-1; 9 bases agree with TRBD2. The CDR3 has 17 amino acids. Germline loops: CDR1 SGHTA, CDR2 FQGNSA. J lost 6 bases, V lost 4 bases, and 13 bases had no gene match. CDR3 loop: CASSSPPTGLASNEQFF. The CDR3 bases are TGTGCCAGCAGCTCGCCGCCAACGGGACTAGCTTCCAATGAGCAGTTCTTC.

The rearrangement links TRBV5-8 to TRBJ1-2, with D perhaps TRBD1 (5 bases). Germline loops: CDR1 SGHTS, CDR2 YDEGEE. The CDR3 has 15 amino acids. Trimming removed 2 bases at V and 6 bases at J, with 17 bases between. CDR3 sequence reads: CASSLAQGRFHGYTF. CDR3 bases: TGTGCCAGCAGCTTAGCTCAGGGTCGTTTCCATGGCTACACCTTC. The full variable domain, in which reference TRBV5-8 and TRBJ1-2 provide the parts outside the CDR3, is EAGVTQSPTHLIKTRGQQATLRCSPISGHTSVYWYQQALGLGLQFLLWYDEGEERNRGNFPPRFSGRQFPNYSSELNVNALELEDSALYLCASSLAQGRFHGYTFGSGTRLTVV.